The 14 T cell receptor beta chains in this list originate from one sample, sequenced in a study of cytomegalovirus exposure and HLA in healthy donors. The repertoire was sequenced with immunoSEQ multiplex PCR; TCRdb's copy has only in-frame clones and lacks some. The sample includes 130,000 to 150,000 clones, around nine tenths seen only once; the top ten take 6.5% to 8.5%. Material for sequencing was PBMCs. The origin of the receptors is a young woman in good health and CMV-seropositive.

Written as DNA, the CDR3 is TGCAGCGTTGGGATGGGGCGGGACGAGACCCAGTACTTC. Amino acids: CSVGMGRDETQYF. V is TRBV29-1 and J is TRBJ2-5, with D possibly matching TRBD2 (6 bases). The germline gives CDR1 SQVTM, CDR2 ANQGSEA. The V gene lost 4 bases and the J gene lost 5 bases, with 14 bases spanning the gap. CDR3 length: 13 residues. Drawing the rest from reference TRBV29-1 and TRBJ2-5, the complete variable domain is SAVISQKPSRDICQRGTSLTIQCQVDSQVTMMFWYRQQPGQSLTLIATANQGSEATYESGFVIDKFPISRPNLTFSTLTVSNMSPEDSSIYLCSVGMGRDETQYFGPGTRLLVL.

CDR3 residues: CATSRGLAGGPDSYEQYF. The CDR3 nucleotides read TGTGCCACCAGCAGGGGACTAGCGGGAGGTCCCGACTCCTACGAGCAGTACTTC. The rearrangement links TRBV15 to TRBJ2-7; TRBD2 matches at 15 bases. There are 18 residues in the CDR3. J was trimmed by 0 bases and V by 3 bases; bases with no gene match: 6. The germline CDR1 and CDR2 sequences are LNHNV and YYDKDF (reference sequence).

CDR3 region: CASSLAVGGSKAFF. CDR3 nucleotide sequence: TGTGCCAGCAGCTTAGCCGTCGGAGGGAGCAAAGCTTTCTTT. V and J are TRBV7-8 and TRBJ1-1; the D is unclear. Between the trimmed V and J ends, which lost 0 bases and 9 bases, there was a span of 14 bases. Per the germline V gene, CDR1 is SGHVS and CDR2 is FQNEAQ. This CDR3 is 14 amino acids long.

V is TRBV5-1 and J is TRBJ2-1; D perhaps matches TRBD2 (5 bases). The CDR3 totals 17 residues. Trimming removed 0 bases from V and 5 bases from J, with 18 bases in between. Germline V gene data show CDR1 as SGHRS and CDR2 as YFSETQ. CDR3 residues: CASSLGHGKELNNEQFF. In DNA, the CDR3 is TGCGCCAGCAGCTTGGGTCACGGGAAGGAACTTAACAATGAGCAGTTCTTC.

J is TRBJ1-3 and V is TRBV9; no clear D gene. V lost 0 bases and J 0 bases, leaving 7 bases between the germline ends. The CDR3 totals 15 residues. CDR1 and CDR2 (germline): SGDLS, YYNGEE. The DNA for the CDR3 is TGTGCCAGCAGCGTAGGCAGGATCTCTGGAAACACCATATATTTT. Residues: CASSVGRISGNTIYF. Filled out from reference TRBV9 and TRBJ1-3, the complete variable domain reads DSGVTQTPKHLITATGQRVTLRCSPRSGDLSVYWYQQSLDQGLQFLIQYYNGEERAKGNILERFSAQQFPDLHSELNLSSLELGDSALYFCASSVGRISGNTIYFGEGSWLTVV.

The chain recombines TRBV19 with TRBJ2-1; 8 positions agree with TRBD1. V trimming: 3 bases; J trimming: 8 bases; junction bases outside the gene matches: 3. CDR1 LNHDA and CDR2 SQIVND come from the germline V gene (reference sequence). This CDR3 has 13 residues. CDR3 DNA: TGTGCCAGTAGTATGGACAGGGCCTATGAGCAGTTCTTC. Its protein is CASSMDRAYEQFF. The complete variable domain, with remaining parts taken from reference TRBV19 and TRBJ2-1, reads DGGITQSPKYLFRKEGQNVTLSCEQNLNHDAMYWYRQDPGQGLRLIYYSQIVNDFQKGDIAEGYSVSREKKESFPLTVTSAQKNPTAFYLCASSMDRAYEQFFGPGTRLTVL.

The V gene is TRBV6-5, the J gene TRBJ1-3; a weak D match, TRBD1 (5 bases). This CDR3 is built from 16 residues. V was pared by 0 bases and J by 4 bases, with 13 bases between. The germline V gene encodes CDR1 MNHEY and CDR2 SVGAGI. The CDR3 nucleotides read TGTGCCAGCAGTTACTCGTACCCAGGGCTCGGAAACACCATATATTTT. Its protein product is CASSYSYPGLGNTIYF.

The genes are TRBV5-1 and TRBJ1-1; 10 positions match TRBD1. V shed 4 bases, J shed 1 base, and the junction held 4 bases outside the gene matches. The CDR3 is made up of 15 amino acids. Germline CDR1 reads SGHRS; CDR2 reads YFSETQ. The DNA for the CDR3 is TGCGCCAGCAGCCCGGGACAGGGGAGGAACACTGAAGCTTTCTTT. Encoded protein: CASSPGQGRNTEAFF.

This clone showed up just a few times. J is TRBJ1-6 and V is TRBV30, with D possibly matching TRBD1 (6 bases). V lost 7 bases, J lost 8 bases, and 15 bases lay in between. The CDR3 totals 13 residues. Per the germline V gene, CDR1 is GTSNPN and CDR2 is SVGIG (reference sequence). The CDR3 sequence is CAFQTGNYSPLHF. In DNA, the CDR3 is TGTGCCTTCCAGACAGGAAACTATTCACCCCTCCACTTT.

This clone was seen just once. The chain recombines TRBV28 with TRBJ1-4; possibly TRBD1 for D (5 bases). Deletions cut 6 bases from V and 8 bases from J, with 19 bases between. The CDR3 is 15 amino acids. In germline, CDR1 is MDHEN, CDR2 SYDVKM. CDR3 in amino acids: CASSSSGTSREKLFF. The CDR3 DNA reads as TGTGCCAGCAGCAGCTCCGGGACTTCTAGGGAAAAACTGTTTTTT.

The V call is TRBV20-1, the J call TRBJ1-1, with D uncertain. The CDR3 runs to 11 residues. Germline V gene lookup returns CDR1 DFQATT and CDR2 SNEGSKA (reference sequence). V was clipped by 7 bases and J by 4 bases, with 10 bases between them. The CDR3 is CSVSGGTEAFF. CDR3 nucleotides: TGCAGTGTCTCGGGAGGCACTGAAGCTTTCTTT.

On this clone: This sample includes further DNA sequences coding for the same CDR3. The rearrangement joins TRBV6-4 to TRBJ1-6; 9 nucleotides line up with TRBD1. Trimming removed 3 bases from V and 10 bases from J; junction bases left unmatched: 4. CDR1 and CDR2 from the germline V gene are MRHNA and SNTAGT. The CDR3 sequence is 14 residues long. The CDR3 DNA reads as TGTGCCAGCAGTGAGGGACAGGGTGGCTCACCCCTCCACTTT. Its protein is CASSEGQGGSPLHF.

The DNA of the CDR3 is TGTGCCAGCAGCTCCGATTCGTCCCCGACAGGAGCTAGCACAGATACGCAGTATTTT. Translating gives CASSSDSSPTGASTDTQYF. The chain joins TRBV11-2 to TRBJ2-3; weak D call: TRBD1 (6 bases). This CDR3 is built from 19 residues. Trimming removed 4 bases from V and 0 bases from J, with 23 bases in between. Germline V gene lookup returns CDR1 SGHAT and CDR2 FQNNGV.

The V gene is TRBV4-1, the J gene TRBJ1-2; D is uncertain. Germline values: CDR1 MGHRA, CDR2 YSYEKL. The CDR3 has 12 residues. V was shortened by 1 base and J by 8 bases, with 8 bases between the two germline ends. In DNA, the CDR3 is TGCGCCAGCAGCCAAGGTGGCGGGGGCTACACCTTC. Translated, it gives CASSQGGGGYTF.